The TCR beta chain under discussion was sequenced for a study of blood T cells in healthy people across ages. Study-wide results and caveats: Aged donors had fewer naive CD4+ cells and lower diversity than long-lived donors.

The second PCR ran roughly 7 to 11 cycles with a sample-barcoded 5' primer and J-beta primers. TCRdb re-derived calls from the 5' RACE reads in MiXCR, one entry per CDR3 protein. The sample holds about 730,000 distinct CDR3 sequences, approximately 43% seen once. Trimming removed 5 bases from V and 2 bases from J, with 12 bases in between. Germline CDR1 is SNHLY and CDR2 is FYNNEI. The CDR3 covers 14 residues. This clonotype was observed many times. Its antigen is currently unknown. The receptor's source is an older woman in good health. The sequenced material came from blood. The gene calls are TRBV2 and TRBJ1-2; D gene ambiguous. In DNA, the CDR3 is TGTGCCAGCAGTATAAGTTTTGAGAACTATGGCTACACCTTC. This encodes CASSISFENYGYTF.